The clone carrying this TCR beta chain is a singleton in its sample. These data originate in a study of OX40 agonist ivuxolimab in advanced cancers. V dropped 10 bases and J dropped 6 bases, with 16 bases sitting between them. This CDR3 has 13 residues. Per germline, CDR1 SNHLY and CDR2 FYNNEI. The method was immunoSEQ multiplex PCR; TCRdb's version includes in-frame clones alone and lacks a portion of them. The table includes roughly 17,000 clones, about nine tenths detected once. This TCR was recovered from an adult with an advanced solid tumor such as melanoma, head and neck, liver or kidney cancer. The material sequenced was CD4+ or CD8+ T cells sorted from blood, taken in a trial of the OX40 agonist ivuxolimab. This chain links TRBV2 with TRBJ2-1; D might be TRBD2 (7 bases). The CDR3 coding sequence is TGTGCCACGAAAGGGGGGGCCAGCAATGAGCAGTTCTTC. It encodes CATKGGASNEQFF. The complete variable domain, with remaining parts taken from reference TRBV2 and TRBJ2-1, reads EPEVTQTPSHQVTQMGQEVILRCVPISNHLYFYWYRQILGQKVEFLVSFYNNEISEKSEIFDDQFSVERPDGSNFTLKIRSTKLEDSAMYFCATKGGASNEQFFGPGTRLTVL.